The subject of this entry is one T cell receptor beta chain. Time point denoted: peripheral blood 6 weeks after treatment start. This record belongs to a study of PD-L1 blockade in urothelial cancer. About the study: The median T cell count in blood samples was more than 140,000.

Sequenced by immunoSEQ multiplex PCR; TCRdb stores in-frame clones only, minus some. This sample has more than 40,000 clones, with 83% found just once. The specimen was PBMCs, collected around atezolizumab (anti-PD-L1) treatment. The sequence derives from a man aged 60 to 75 with urothelial cancer.

CDR3 residues: CASSDPPWRGENTGELFF. CDR3 nucleotides: TGTGCCAGCAGTGACCCTCCTTGGCGGGGGGAAAACACCGGGGAGCTGTTTTTT. This chain joins TRBV6-4 and TRBJ2-2; 8 bases are shared with TRBD2. CDR1 is MRHNA and CDR2 is SNTAGT in the germline V gene. The length of the CDR3 is 18 residues. Trimming cost V 2 bases and J 2 bases; bases outside gene matches: 10.